This T cell receptor (beta chain) was identified during a study of T cells after yellow fever vaccination. General study results and limits: Reappearance after the booster was seen for most primary-vaccination clones, at 95% to 96% CD4 and 80% to 90% CD8. Overall, a small share of clonotypes was seen in both CD4 and CD8 compartments.

Turning to this clonotype: Its antigen is still unknown.

TCRdb recomputed calls from the 5' RACE reads with MiXCR, one row per CDR3 protein. The sample shows about 630,000 distinct CDR3 sequences, roughly an eighth of them seen only once. Here the sequenced sample was PBMCs, taken on the day of the yellow fever booster vaccination. This receptor was obtained from a man younger than 45 who received the YFV17D yellow fever vaccine.

The CDR3 DNA sequence: TGTGCCAGCAGTCAGGGGGCTTCCACTGAAGCTTTCTTT. This codes for CASSQGASTEAFF. V usage is TRBV12-3 or TRBV12-4 and J usage is TRBJ1-1, with 8 bases aligning to TRBD1. Trimming at V came to 5 bases and at J to 4 bases, leaving 3 bases not matched to a gene. The CDR3 extends over 13 amino acids.